These 29 T cell receptor beta chains were sequenced from one sample in a study of response to subunit inactivated influenza vaccine. Each CDR3 protein gets one entry after TCRdb re-called the RT-PCR reads with MiXCR. This sample has around 530,000 distinct CDR3 sequences, with about 12% found just once. The source material was PBMCs from blood, sampled on the day of vaccination. These receptors originate from a man between 50 and 59 years old who received an inactivated influenza vaccine.

The rearrangement links TRBV10-3 to TRBJ2-7; D is ambiguous. V was trimmed by 10 bases and J by 0 bases, leaving 7 bases between them. The CDR3 is 11 amino acids. From germline, CDR1 is ENHRY and CDR2 SYGVKD. CDR3 in DNA: TGTGCCACCACAAACTCCTACGAGCAGTACTTC. Translating it yields CATTNSYEQYF.

This clonotype occurred a few times. The V call is TRBV3-1, the J call TRBJ2-7; D perhaps matches TRBD1 (6 bases). Germline-derived CDR1 and CDR2 are LGHDT and YNNKEL (reference sequence). The CDR3 covers 15 residues. V was pared by 0 bases and J by 5 bases, with 14 bases between. The CDR3 DNA reads as TGTGCCAGCAGCCAAGATCAGACAGGTATCAACGAGCAGTACTTC. Translation: CASSQDQTGINEQYF.

The CDR3 DNA follows: TGTGCCAGCAGTTTATACGGATACAATGAAGCTTTCTTT. The encoded protein is CASSLYGYNEAFF. The V gene is TRBV28, the J gene TRBJ1-1; no reliable D call. V was cut by 1 base and J by 7 bases, with 10 bases left in between. The CDR3 runs to 13 residues. Per the germline V gene, CDR1 is MDHEN and CDR2 is SYDVKM.

This clonotype was picked up a small number of times. This chain joins TRBV28 and TRBJ2-1, with D possibly being TRBD1 or TRBD2 (5 bases each). This CDR3 contains 13 residues. Germline CDR1 is MDHEN and CDR2 is SYDVKM. V lost 7 bases and J lost 8, with 15 bases in between. The DNA for the CDR3 is TGTGCCAGCATGGGGCTAGCAGTAGATGAGCAGTTCTTC. It yields the protein CASMGLAVDEQFF.

The chain carries TRBV2 and TRBJ2-1; weak D call: TRBD2 (6 bases). CDR1 and CDR2 from the germline V gene are SNHLY and FYNNEI. The CDR3 extends over 13 amino acids. Trimming took 6 bases from V and 3 from J, leaving 9 bases between them. As DNA, the CDR3 is TGTGCCAGCAGCAGGACTAACTACAATGAGCAGTTCTTC. It specifies CASSRTNYNEQFF.

This clonotype has only a few counts. The CDR3 DNA follows: TGTGCCAGCAGCCAAGATTGGGTTCTGGCGGAGTACGAGCAGTACTTC. Translated: CASSQDWVLAEYEQYF. The V and J genes are TRBV4-2 and TRBJ2-7; no firm D call. V was trimmed by 0 bases and J by 4 bases, leaving 16 bases between them. CDR1 is LGHNA, CDR2 YNFKEQ, per germline. The CDR3 length is 16 residues.

This clonotype was counted at least ten times. The junction departs from the called germline gene at one end, perhaps through a read error. The V call is TRBV6-5, the J call TRBJ2-1; no reliable D call. CDR1 is MNHEY, CDR2 SVGAGI, per germline. The CDR3 is 11 amino acids. CDR3 DNA: TGCGCCAGCAGCCAAGGTAATGAGCAGTTCTTC. Its protein product is CASSQGNEQFF.

This clonotype came up a few times. J is TRBJ1-2 and V is TRBV28; D uncertain. V was clipped by 3 bases and J by 0 bases, with 8 bases between them. The CDR3 loop spans 14 amino acids. Germline loops: CDR1 MDHEN, CDR2 SYDVKM. The chain's CDR3 is CASSLVPANYGYTF. CDR3 nucleotides: TGTGCCAGCAGTTTGGTTCCGGCTAACTATGGCTACACCTTC.

In its sample, this clonotype was seen a few times. The junction shows a germline mismatch at one end, possibly a read error. The rearrangement uses TRBV6-2 or TRBV6-3 and TRBJ2-4; the D gene is possibly TRBD2 (7 bases). The CDR3 totals 14 residues. Germline V gene data show CDR1 as MNHEY and CDR2 as SVGEGT. CDR3 DNA: TGTGCCAGCAATTACGGGGGGCATACAGACATTCAGTACTTC. Its protein is CASNYGGHTDIQYF.

The rearrangement uses TRBV6-5 and TRBJ2-1; maybe TRBD2 (5 bases). Per the germline V gene, CDR1 is MNHEY and CDR2 is SVGAGI. This CDR3 has 16 amino acids. Between the trimmed V and J ends, which lost 0 bases and 4 bases, there was a span of 13 bases. This CDR3 reads CASSYSTPRTYNEQFF. The CDR3 DNA reads TGTGCCAGCAGTTACTCGACTCCACGGACTTACAATGAGCAGTTCTTC.

This clonotype showed up many times. V gene TRBV6-5 combines with J gene TRBJ1-1; 9 positions agree with TRBD1. CDR3 size: 14 residues. In germline, CDR1 is MNHEY, CDR2 SVGAGI. J lost 3 bases, V lost 2 bases, and 1 base had no gene match. The CDR3 sequence: CASSYGTGYTEAFF. The CDR3 coding sequence is TGTGCCAGCAGTTACGGGACAGGGTACACTGAAGCTTTCTTT.

The gene calls are TRBV18 and TRBJ2-3; D call uncertain. In germline, CDR1 is KGHSH, CDR2 LQKENI. The CDR3 sequence is 15 residues long. V lost 0 bases and J lost 6, with 13 bases in between. For the CDR3, the DNA is TGTGCCAGCTCACCACCGCATGTCCCGGGCGATACGCAGTATTTT. It translates to CASSPPHVPGDTQYF. Full variable domain (rest looked up from reference TRBV18 and TRBJ2-3): NAGVMQNPRHLVRRRGQEARLRCSPMKGHSHVYWYRQLPEEGLKFMVYLQKENIIDESGMPKERFSAEFPKEGPSILRIQQVVRGDSAAYFCASSPPHVPGDTQYFGPGTRLTVL.

V and J are TRBV12-3 or TRBV12-4 and TRBJ1-4; D might be TRBD1 (5 bases). The ends were cut back, 0 bases at V and 8 bases at J, with 7 bases in the middle. This CDR3 spans 13 amino acids. This CDR3 is CASSLARGEKLFF. In nucleotides, the CDR3 is TGTGCCAGCAGTTTAGCGCGGGGGGAAAAACTGTTTTTT.

The V and J genes are TRBV29-1 and TRBJ2-7; D uncertain. V lost 4 bases and J 5 bases, leaving 9 bases between the germline ends. CDR3 length equals 11 residues. Germline assignment: CDR1 SQVTM and CDR2 ANQGSEA. The CDR3 spells CSVGPAHEQYF. The CDR3 nucleotides are TGCAGCGTTGGGCCGGCCCACGAGCAGTACTTC.

The rearrangement links TRBV12-3 or TRBV12-4 to TRBJ2-3, with 9 positions matching TRBD2. The CDR3 is made up of 15 amino acids. V shed 4 bases and J 3 bases; nucleotides not matched to a gene: 5. CDR3 protein: CASSSRGGVTDTQYF. In DNA form, the CDR3 reads TGTGCCAGCAGTTCGCGGGGGGGCGTAACAGATACGCAGTATTTT.

This clonotype has a handful of counts. V is TRBV7-2 and J is TRBJ2-5; maybe TRBD2 (5 bases). The V and J ends lost 5 bases and 2 bases respectively, with 9 bases between them. The CDR3 loop spans 13 amino acids. Germline V gives CDR1 SGHTA, CDR2 FQGNSA. The CDR3 reads CASSQRQQETQYF. The CDR3 region has the DNA TGTGCCAGCAGCCAGCGGCAGCAAGAGACCCAGTACTTC.

This chain links TRBV6-1 with TRBJ2-6; 12 nucleotides agree with TRBD2. The CDR3 totals 18 residues. The J segment lost 0 bases and the V segment lost 5 bases, leaving 5 bases of the junction unmatched. The germline gives CDR1 MNHNS, CDR2 SASEGT. CDR3 coding DNA: TGTGCCAGCAGTCTTCCGGGACTAGCGGGCTCTGGGGCCAACGTCCTGACTTTC. Encoded protein: CASSLPGLAGSGANVLTF.

This sequence joins TRBV3-1 and TRBJ1-1; D not resolved. The V gene lost 0 bases and the J gene lost 7 bases, with 6 bases spanning the gap. The germline V gene has CDR1 LGHDT and CDR2 YNNKEL (reference sequence). The CDR3 consists of 12 residues. The CDR3 sequence is CASSQDLSEAFF. The CDR3 nucleotides are TGTGCCAGCAGCCAAGATTTAAGTGAAGCTTTCTTT.

Comments on this clonotype: With a much larger clone just one base away, this may be a read error. This sequence joins TRBV6-2 or TRBV6-3 and TRBJ2-1; no clear D. Germline assignment: CDR1 MNHEY and CDR2 SVGEGT. Trimming took off 2 bases at V and 2 bases at J, with 16 bases between the two ends. The CDR3 runs to 17 residues. Here the CDR3 DNA reads TGTGCCAGCAGTTACCCCCCCGTTAGGAAACCCTACAATGAGCAGTTCTTC. Amino acid sequence: CASSYPPVRKPYNEQFF.

The J gene is TRBJ2-3, the V gene TRBV15; no definite D call. Germline V lookup: CDR1 LNHNV, CDR2 YYDKDF (reference sequence). CDR3 length equals 15 residues. Trimming stripped 0 bases from V and 0 bases from J, with 7 bases between. CDR3 residues: CATSRDRQSTDTQYF. The CDR3 DNA is TGTGCCACCAGCAGAGATCGGCAGAGCACAGATACGCAGTATTTT.

This clonotype was picked up many times. V is TRBV20-1 and J is TRBJ2-1; D might be TRBD1 (6 bases). The CDR3 is made up of 15 amino acids. Per germline, CDR1 DFQATT and CDR2 SNEGSKA (reference sequence). Trimming took 5 bases from V and 10 from J, leaving 24 bases between them. CDR3: CSAPNYDQGRKEQFF. The CDR3 nucleotides are TGCAGTGCTCCTAACTACGATCAGGGGCGAAAGGAGCAGTTCTTC.

The gene calls are TRBV5-5 and TRBJ2-1; TRBD2 might be the D (5 bases). There are 15 residues in the CDR3. With 6 bases removed from V and 6 bases from J, the gap between germline ends came to 19 bases. Germline V gene data show CDR1 as SGHKS and CDR2 as YYEKEE (reference sequence). This CDR3 is CASTLRGSSGNEQFF. The CDR3 region has the DNA TGTGCCAGCACGCTTCGAGGGTCCTCTGGCAATGAGCAGTTCTTC.

This clonotype was found a few times. In nucleotides, the CDR3 is TGTGCCAGTAGTCCCATAGCGGGAGACTTCACCGGGGAGCTGTTTTTT. As protein: CASSPIAGDFTGELFF. The rearrangement uses TRBV19 and TRBJ2-2; 9 nucleotides match TRBD2. This CDR3 has 16 residues. Germline CDR1 LNHDA, CDR2 SQIVND (reference sequence). V gave up 5 bases and J gave up 4 bases; unmatched junction bases: 8.

This clonotype has a handful of counts. J is TRBJ1-5 and V is TRBV6-2 or TRBV6-3; TRBD1 might be the D (6 bases). This CDR3 is built from 18 residues. V dropped 0 bases and J dropped 0 bases, with 15 bases sitting between them. Germline V lookup: CDR1 MNHEY, CDR2 SVGEGT. CDR3 bases: TGTGCCAGCAGTTACTCATACGATGGACAGATTAGCAATCAGCCCCAGCATTTT. Translating it yields CASSYSYDGQISNQPQHF.

This chain connects TRBV5-1 to TRBJ1-1; D remains ambiguous. The V end lost 0 bases, the J end lost 0 bases, and 6 bases lay between the germline ends. CDR1 is SGHRS and CDR2 is YFSETQ in the germline V gene. The CDR3 has 14 residues. CDR3 bases: TGCGCCAGCAGCTTGGGTAACTTGAACACTGAAGCTTTCTTT. Amino acids: CASSLGNLNTEAFF.

The table lists this clonotype with a few counts. J is TRBJ2-7 and V is TRBV18, with 7 bases identical to TRBD2. The V and J ends lost 1 base and 2 bases, in that order; junction bases with no gene match: 8. From germline, CDR1 is KGHSH and CDR2 LQKENI. CDR3 length equals 16 residues. The CDR3 nucleotides read TGTGCCAGCTCACCACGAAACCTAGCGGAGCCCTACGAGCAGTACTTC. Translated, it gives CASSPRNLAEPYEQYF.

This clonotype was detected only a few times. The V gene is TRBV28, the J gene TRBJ2-7; 9 bases are a match to TRBD1. The germline V gene encodes CDR1 MDHEN and CDR2 SYDVKM. V shed 6 bases and J 0 bases; nucleotides not matched to a gene: 9. This CDR3 is 16 amino acids long. The CDR3 sequence is CASSRTGGTSSYEQYF. Written as DNA, the CDR3 is TGTGCCAGCAGCCGTACAGGGGGCACCTCCTCCTACGAGCAGTACTTC.

This clonotype came up many times. The V call is TRBV12-3 or TRBV12-4, the J call TRBJ2-5; maybe TRBD2 (5 bases). The CDR3 sequence is 15 residues long. V was shortened by 3 bases and J by 5 bases, with 16 bases between the two germline ends. The CDR3 region has the DNA TGTGCCAGCAGTTTCGACGGCGGAGGTCTGGAGACCCAGTACTTC. It codes for CASSFDGGGLETQYF.

The chain recombines TRBV9 with TRBJ1-1; D is unclear. V was clipped by 1 base and J by 1 base, with 8 bases between them. The CDR3 is made up of 14 amino acids. The germline gives CDR1 SGDLS, CDR2 YYNGEE. The CDR3 DNA reads TGTGCCAGCAGCGTAAACGTGGGGAACACTGAAGCTTTCTTT. It encodes CASSVNVGNTEAFF. Full variable domain (remainder filled in from reference TRBV9 and TRBJ1-1): DSGVTQTPKHLITATGQRVTLRCSPRSGDLSVYWYQQSLDQGLQFLIQYYNGEERAKGNILERFSAQQFPDLHSELNLSSLELGDSALYFCASSVNVGNTEAFFGQGTRLTVV.